Each of the 6 T cell receptor beta chains below was sequenced from the same sample in a study of early T cells in non-severe SARS-CoV-2 infection. TCRdb re-analysed the 5' RACE reads in MiXCR, keeping a single row per CDR3 protein. The table has approximately 110,000 distinct CDR3 sequences, about 16% seen once. What was sequenced was whole blood. Source of these receptors: an adult who was a healthcare worker with PCR-confirmed SARS-CoV-2 infection or an uninfected control (not recorded which).

This clonotype occurred a few times. The genes are TRBV29-1 and TRBJ1-2, with D hard to call. Germline loops: CDR1 SQVTM, CDR2 ANQGSEA. The CDR3 has 14 residues. V lost 0 bases, J lost 0 bases, and 8 bases lay in between. The CDR3 loop reads CSVEEDAANYGYTF. CDR3 nucleotide sequence: TGCAGCGTTGAAGAGGATGCAGCTAACTATGGCTACACCTTC.

The chain uses TRBV12-3 or TRBV12-4 and TRBJ2-3; TRBD1 is a possible D gene (5 bases). Trimming removed 9 bases from V and 8 bases from J, with 15 bases in between. The CDR3 has 12 amino acids. CDR3: CASRLGAVTQYF. CDR3 sequence (DNA): TGTGCCAGTCGGCTAGGGGCGGTTACGCAGTATTTT.

The rearrangement uses TRBV7-9 and TRBJ1-1; 7 bases match TRBD1. CDR1 is SEHNR, CDR2 FQNEAQ, per germline (reference sequence). The CDR3 length is 15 residues. V lost 3 bases and J lost 4; bases outside the gene matches: 8. Written as DNA, the CDR3 is TGTGCCAGCAGCTTGTTAGGGGCAGGGGGCACTGAAGCTTTCTTT. Its protein is CASSLLGAGGTEAFF.

J is TRBJ1-1 and V is TRBV29-1; D is unclear. The CDR3 extends over 13 amino acids. Germline lookup yields CDR1 SQVTM and CDR2 ANQGSEA. The germline V and J ends were trimmed by 3 bases and 0 bases, with 8 bases remaining between them. CDR3 sequence (DNA): TGCAGCGTTGAGCAGAACTTGAACACTGAAGCTTTCTTT. Protein: CSVEQNLNTEAFF.

The CDR3: CASSWVYPGELFF. CDR3 in DNA: TGTGCCAGCAGTTGGGTGTATCCGGGGGAGCTGTTTTTT. The chain joins TRBV12-3 or TRBV12-4 to TRBJ2-2; D unclear. The CDR3 contains 13 residues. Trimming removed 4 bases from V and 8 bases from J, with 11 bases in between.

This clonotype has only a few counts. V is TRBV20-1 and J is TRBJ1-2, with D possibly being TRBD1 (6 bases). This CDR3 is built from 11 residues. Trimming took 6 bases from V and 8 from J, leaving 13 bases between them. CDR1 is DFQATT, CDR2 SNEGSKA, per germline (reference sequence). The CDR3 nucleotides read TGCAGTGCCGGGGGCGAGGCGGGCTACACCTTC. It encodes CSAGGEAGYTF.